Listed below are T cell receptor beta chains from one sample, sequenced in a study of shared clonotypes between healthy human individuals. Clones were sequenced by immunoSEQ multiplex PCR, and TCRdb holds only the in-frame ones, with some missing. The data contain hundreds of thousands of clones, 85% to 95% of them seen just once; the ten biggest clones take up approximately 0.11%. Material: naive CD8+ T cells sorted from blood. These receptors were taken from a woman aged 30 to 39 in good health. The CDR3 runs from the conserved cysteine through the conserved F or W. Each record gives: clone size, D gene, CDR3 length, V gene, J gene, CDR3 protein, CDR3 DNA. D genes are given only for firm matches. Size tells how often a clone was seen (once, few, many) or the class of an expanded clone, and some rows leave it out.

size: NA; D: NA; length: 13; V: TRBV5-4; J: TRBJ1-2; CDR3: CASSFTGGYGYTF; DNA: TGTGCCAGCAGCTTTACAGGAGGCTATGGCTACACCTTC
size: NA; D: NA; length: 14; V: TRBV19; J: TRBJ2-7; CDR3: CASSIVGSSYEQYF; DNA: TGTGCCAGTAGTATAGTGGGGAGTAGCTACGAGCAGTACTTC
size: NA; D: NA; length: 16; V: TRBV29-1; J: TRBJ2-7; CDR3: CSVGGDTGTHYYEQYF; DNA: TGCAGCGTTGGTGGTGATACCGGGACACATTATTACGAGCAGTACTTC
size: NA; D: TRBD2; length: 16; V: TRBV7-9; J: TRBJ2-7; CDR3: CASSPTGTSDSGEQYF; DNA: TGTGCCAGCAGCCCAACCGGGACTAGCGACTCTGGCGAGCAGTACTTC
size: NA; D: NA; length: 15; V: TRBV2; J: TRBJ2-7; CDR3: CASSEQAGGSYEQYF; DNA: TGTGCCAGCAGTGAACAAGCGGGTGGCTCCTACGAGCAGTACTTC
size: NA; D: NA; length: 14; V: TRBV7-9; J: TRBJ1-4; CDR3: CASSLVGGREKLFF; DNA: TGTGCCAGCAGCTTAGTCGGGGGACGTGAAAAACTGTTTTTT
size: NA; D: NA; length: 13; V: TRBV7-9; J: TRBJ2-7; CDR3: CASSAGRPEGQYF; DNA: TGTGCCAGCAGCGCCGGACGGCCTGAGGGGCAGTACTTC
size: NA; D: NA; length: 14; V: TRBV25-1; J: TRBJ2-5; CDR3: CASSESGVQETQYF; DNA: TGTGCCAGCAGTGAGTCAGGGGTTCAGGAGACCCAGTACTTC
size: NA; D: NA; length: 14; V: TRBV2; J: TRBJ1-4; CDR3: CASSYIGGNEKLFF; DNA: TGTGCCAGCAGCTACATAGGGGGTAATGAAAAACTGTTTTTT
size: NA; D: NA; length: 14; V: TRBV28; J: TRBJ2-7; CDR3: CASSTLDADYEQYF; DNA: TGTGCCAGCAGTACACTAGACGCGGACTACGAGCAGTACTTC
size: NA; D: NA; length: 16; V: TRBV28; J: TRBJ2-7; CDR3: CASGGMSGRSSYEQYF; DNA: TGTGCCAGCGGGGGGATGAGCGGCCGAAGCTCCTACGAGCAGTACTTC
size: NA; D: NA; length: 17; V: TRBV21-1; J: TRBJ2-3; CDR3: CASSKVWTSEFTDTQYF; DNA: TGTGCCAGCAGCAAAGTCTGGACTAGCGAGTTCACAGATACGCAGTATTTT
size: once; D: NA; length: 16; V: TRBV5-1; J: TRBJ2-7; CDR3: CASSPRAPENSYEQYF; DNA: TGCGCCAGCAGCCCCCGGGCCCCGGAAAACTCCTACGAGCAGTACTTC
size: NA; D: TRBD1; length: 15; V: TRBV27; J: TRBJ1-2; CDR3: CASRPAGGEVYGYTF; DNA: TGTGCCAGCAGGCCTGCAGGGGGTGAAGTCTATGGCTACACCTTC
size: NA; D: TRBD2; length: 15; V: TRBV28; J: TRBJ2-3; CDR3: CASSLLAGITDTQYF; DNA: TGTGCCAGCAGTTTATTAGCGGGGATCACAGATACGCAGTATTTT
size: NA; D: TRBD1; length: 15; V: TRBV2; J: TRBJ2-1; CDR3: CASLTDRAVDNEQFF; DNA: TGTGCCAGCCTGACCGACAGGGCGGTAGACAATGAGCAGTTCTTC
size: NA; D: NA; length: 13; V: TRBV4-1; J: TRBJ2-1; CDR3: CASSQTSYNEQFF; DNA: TGCGCCAGCAGCCAAACTAGTTACAATGAGCAGTTCTTC
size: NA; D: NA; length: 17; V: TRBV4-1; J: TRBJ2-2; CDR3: CASSQVGPESGTGELFF; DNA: TGCGCCAGCAGCCAAGTCGGGCCCGAATCGGGAACCGGGGAGCTGTTTTTT
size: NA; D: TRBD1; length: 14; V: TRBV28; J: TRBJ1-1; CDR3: CASSLGTSGGEAFF; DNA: TGTGCCAGCAGCCTCGGGACCTCAGGGGGTGAAGCTTTCTTT
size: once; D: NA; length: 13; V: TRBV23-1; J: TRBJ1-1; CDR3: CASITGCWTEAFF; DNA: TGCGCCAGCATTACAGGGTGTTGGACTGAAGCTTTCTTT
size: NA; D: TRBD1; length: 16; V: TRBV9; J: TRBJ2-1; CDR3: CASSVEDRGIYNEQFF; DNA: TGTGCCAGCAGCGTAGAGGACAGGGGGATTTACAATGAGCAGTTCTTC
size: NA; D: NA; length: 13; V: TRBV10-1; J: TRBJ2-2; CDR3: CASSESYTGELFF; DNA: TGCGCCAGCAGTGAGTCCTACACCGGGGAGCTGTTTTTT
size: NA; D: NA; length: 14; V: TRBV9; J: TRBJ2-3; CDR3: CASSAPVKSDTQYF; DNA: TGTGCCAGCAGCGCCCCCGTGAAATCAGATACGCAGTATTTT
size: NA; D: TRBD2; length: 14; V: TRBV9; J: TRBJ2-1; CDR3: CASSRLAGLNEQFF; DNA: TGTGCCAGCAGCCGACTAGCGGGCTTGAATGAGCAGTTCTTC
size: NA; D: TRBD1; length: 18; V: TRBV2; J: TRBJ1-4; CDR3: CASRGPRTGTGTNEKLFF; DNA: TGTGCCAGCAGGGGACCGCGGACAGGGACGGGAACTAATGAAAAACTGTTTTTT
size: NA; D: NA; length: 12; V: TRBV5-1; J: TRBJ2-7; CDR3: CASSLGGGEQYF; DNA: TGCGCCAGCAGCTTGGGGGGAGGCGAGCAGTACTTC
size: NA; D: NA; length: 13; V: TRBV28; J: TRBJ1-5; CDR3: CASSFPNYQPQHF; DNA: TGTGCCAGCAGTTTTCCAAACTATCAGCCCCAGCATTTT
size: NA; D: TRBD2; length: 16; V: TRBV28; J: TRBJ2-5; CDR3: CASRVSSAGPSGEQYF; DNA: TGTGCCAGCAGAGTCTCCTCCGCCGGGCCTAGCGGTGAGCAGTACTTC
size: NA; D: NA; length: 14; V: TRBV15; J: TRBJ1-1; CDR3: CATSKGPMNTEAFF; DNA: TGTGCCACCAGCAAGGGACCGATGAACACTGAAGCTTTCTTT
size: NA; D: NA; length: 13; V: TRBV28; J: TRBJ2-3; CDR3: CASSSRVADTQYF; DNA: TGTGCCAGCAGTTCCCGGGTTGCAGATACGCAGTATTTT
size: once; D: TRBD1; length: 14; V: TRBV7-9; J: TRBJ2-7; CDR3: CASSFDRGSYEQYF; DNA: TGTGCCAGCAGCTTCGACAGGGGATCCTACGAGCAGTACTTC
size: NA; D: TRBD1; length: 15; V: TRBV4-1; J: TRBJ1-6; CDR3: CASSQGGTENSPLHF; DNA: TGCGCCAGCAGCCAAGGAGGGACAGAGAATTCACCCCTCCACTTT
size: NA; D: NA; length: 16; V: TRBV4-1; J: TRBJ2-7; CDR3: CASSQVGTGGAYEQYF; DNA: TGCGCCAGCAGCCAGGTCGGGACCGGCGGGGCCTACGAGCAGTACTTC
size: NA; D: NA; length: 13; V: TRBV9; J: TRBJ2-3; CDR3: CASSLGIADTQYF; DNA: TGTGCCAGCAGCCTAGGTATCGCAGATACGCAGTATTTT
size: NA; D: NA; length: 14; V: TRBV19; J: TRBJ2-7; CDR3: CASSFLSAGYEQYF; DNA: TGTGCCAGTAGCTTCCTCTCCGCAGGATACGAGCAGTACTTC
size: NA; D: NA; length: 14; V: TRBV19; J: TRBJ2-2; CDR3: CASSIVPDTGELFF; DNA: TGTGCCAGTAGTATAGTTCCAGACACCGGGGAGCTGTTTTTT
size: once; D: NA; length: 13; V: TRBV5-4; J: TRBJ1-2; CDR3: CASSLSGSDDYTF; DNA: TGTGCCAGCAGCTTAAGCGGGAGTGATGACTACACCTTC
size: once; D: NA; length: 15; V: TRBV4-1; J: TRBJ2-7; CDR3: CASSLRTEPLYEQYF; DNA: TGCGCCAGCAGCCTGCGGACGGAGCCCCTCTACGAGCAGTACTTC
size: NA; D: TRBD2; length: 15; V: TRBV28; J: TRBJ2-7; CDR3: CASSPSGTPYYEQYF; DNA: TGTGCCAGCAGCCCTAGCGGGACCCCCTACTACGAGCAGTACTTC
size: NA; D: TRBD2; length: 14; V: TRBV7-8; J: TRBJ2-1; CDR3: CASSWGLAGNEQFF; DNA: TGTGCCAGCAGCTGGGGACTAGCGGGCAATGAGCAGTTCTTC
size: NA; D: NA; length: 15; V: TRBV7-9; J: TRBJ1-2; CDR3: CASSLEGRGSYGYTF; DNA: TGTGCCAGCAGCTTAGAGGGAAGGGGATCCTATGGCTACACCTTC
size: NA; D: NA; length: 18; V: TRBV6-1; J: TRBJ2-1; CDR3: CASSEGYFDRTKYNEQFF; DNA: TGTGCCAGCAGTGAAGGGTACTTCGACAGGACTAAATACAATGAGCAGTTCTTC
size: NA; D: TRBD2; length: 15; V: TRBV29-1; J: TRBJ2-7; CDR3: CSVNQGRGAIYEQYF; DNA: TGCAGCGTCAACCAAGGGCGGGGGGCAATTTACGAGCAGTACTTC
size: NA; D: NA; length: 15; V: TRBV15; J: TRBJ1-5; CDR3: CATSRDGSSNQPQHF; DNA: TGTGCCACCAGCAGAGATGGGTCTAGCAATCAGCCCCAGCATTTT
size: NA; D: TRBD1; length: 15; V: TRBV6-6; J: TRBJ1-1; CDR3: CASSPQTGGGTEAFF; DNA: TGTGCCAGCAGTCCACAGACAGGGGGAGGCACTGAAGCTTTCTTT
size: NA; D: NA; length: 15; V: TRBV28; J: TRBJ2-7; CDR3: CASSTGGQGLYEQYF; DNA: TGTGCCAGCAGTACGGGAGGACAGGGACTTTACGAGCAGTACTTC
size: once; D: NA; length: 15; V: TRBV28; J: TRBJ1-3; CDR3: CASSTQGSSGNTIYF; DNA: TGTGCCAGCAGCACCCAAGGGAGCTCTGGAAACACCATATATTTT
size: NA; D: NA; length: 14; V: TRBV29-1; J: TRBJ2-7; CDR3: CSVEYGDSPHEQYF; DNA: TGCAGCGTTGAATACGGGGACTCACCCCACGAGCAGTACTTC
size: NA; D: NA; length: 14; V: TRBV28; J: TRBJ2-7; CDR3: CASSFEGRSYEQYF; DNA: TGTGCCAGCAGTTTTGAGGGGCGCTCCTACGAGCAGTACTTC
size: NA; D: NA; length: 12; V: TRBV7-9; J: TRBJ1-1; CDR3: CASSLKGTEAFF; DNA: TGTGCCAGCAGCTTAAAGGGAACTGAAGCTTTCTTT
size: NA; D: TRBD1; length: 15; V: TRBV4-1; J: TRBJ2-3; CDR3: CASSQVGQGTDTQYF; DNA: TGCGCCAGCAGCCAAGTCGGACAGGGCACAGATACGCAGTATTTT
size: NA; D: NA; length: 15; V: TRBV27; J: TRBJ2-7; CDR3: CASSFRQMVGYEQYF; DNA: TGTGCCAGCAGTTTCCGACAGATGGTGGGCTACGAGCAGTACTTC
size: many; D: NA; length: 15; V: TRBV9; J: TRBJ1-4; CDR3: CASSFGGSPTEKLFF; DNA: TGTGCCAGCAGCTTCGGGGGCAGCCCAACGGAAAAACTGTTTTTT
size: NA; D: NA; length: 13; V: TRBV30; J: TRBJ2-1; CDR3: CAYTSVGHNEQFF; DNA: TGTGCCTACACTTCTGTAGGGCACAATGAGCAGTTCTTC
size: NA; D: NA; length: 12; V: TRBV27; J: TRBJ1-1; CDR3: CASRDTFTEAFF; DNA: TGTGCCAGCAGAGACACTTTCACTGAAGCTTTCTTT
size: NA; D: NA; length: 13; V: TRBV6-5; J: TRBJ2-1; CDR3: CASSRWPYNEQFF; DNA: TGTGCCAGCAGCCGTTGGCCCTACAATGAGCAGTTCTTC
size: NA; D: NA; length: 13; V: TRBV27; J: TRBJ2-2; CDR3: CASSLSNTGELFF; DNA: TGTGCCAGCAGTTTAAGTAACACCGGGGAGCTGTTTTTT
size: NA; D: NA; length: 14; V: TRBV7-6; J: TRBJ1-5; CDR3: CASSLGPINQPQHF; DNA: TGTGCCAGCAGCTTGGGACCGATCAATCAGCCCCAGCATTTT
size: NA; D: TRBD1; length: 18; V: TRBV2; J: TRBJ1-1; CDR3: CASSEGYGQGAAYTEAFF; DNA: TGTGCCAGCAGTGAAGGGTATGGACAGGGGGCTGCCTACACTGAAGCTTTCTTT
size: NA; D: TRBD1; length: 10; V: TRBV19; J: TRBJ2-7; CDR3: CASQGTGIEF; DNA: TGTGCCAGCCAAGGGACAGGGATCGAGTTC